Listed below are T cell receptor beta chains from one sample, sequenced in a study of shared clonotypes between healthy human individuals. The data were produced by immunoSEQ multiplex PCR, yet TCRdb's version contains in-frame clones alone and is incomplete. The sample has about 2.4 million clones, over 85% seen once. What was sequenced was naive CD4+ T cells from PBMCs. These receptors were collected from a man aged 18 to 29 in good health. Some clones in this sample may be carry-over from other donors' samples. CDR3s include the opening cysteine and the closing phenylalanine or tryptophan. Fields, in order: V gene, J gene, CDR3 protein.

TRBV25-1	TRBJ2-6	CASSEYWATGANVLTF
TRBV2	TRBJ2-1	CASSGGEGQPEQFF
TRBV11-2	TRBJ1-1	CASSLDGANTEAFF
TRBV6-5	TRBJ2-5	CASSSPAWGRETQYF
TRBV7-9	TRBJ1-1	CASSLRGGGWRMNTEAFF
TRBV18	TRBJ2-7	CASSPFSGGDEQYF
TRBV4-1	TRBJ2-3	CASSQGRAPAGTQYF
TRBV7-8	TRBJ2-1	CASSLVRTSGASYNEQFF
TRBV7-3	TRBJ2-1	CASSGGVEQFF
TRBV7-2	TRBJ2-3	CASSLAGASGADTQYF
TRBV28	TRBJ2-1	CASTPPGGNEQFF
TRBV28	TRBJ1-1	CASSPSSIGDTEAFF
TRBV5-1	TRBJ2-3	CASSVTGGGTDTQYF
TRBV28	TRBJ2-1	CASSLDWVAGGSYNEQFF
TRBV9	TRBJ2-1	CASSVDLRSYNEQFF
TRBV6-1	TRBJ2-1	CASSPGRIGDEQFF
TRBV30	TRBJ1-1	CAWSGIGDTEAFF
TRBV15	TRBJ2-2	CATSRGLKTGELFF
TRBV27	TRBJ2-3	CASIARAGPATSRSTDTQYF
TRBV9	TRBJ2-1	CASSVRGGLAGFNEQFF
TRBV9	TRBJ2-1	CASSVESYPAGGPVHEQFF
TRBV7-8	TRBJ2-1	CASSLVEWLGEQFF
TRBV14	TRBJ2-1	CASSPLGGWEQFF
TRBV18	TRBJ1-4	CASSKMTGNNEKLFF
TRBV9	TRBJ2-1	CASSLDPSYNEQFF
TRBV5-8	TRBJ2-6	CASSLQGSGANVLTF
TRBV28	TRBJ1-3	CASRDRGSSLAGNTIYF
TRBV7-2	TRBJ1-4	CASSFTGTTNEKLFF
TRBV9	TRBJ2-1	CASSVGGIVNNEQFF
TRBV19	TRBJ1-1	CASSLRPTGQGATEAFF
TRBV5-4	TRBJ2-1	CASSLGENNEQFF
TRBV10-1	TRBJ2-7	CASSESPFSYEQYF
TRBV5-4	TRBJ2-1	CASSLGREQFF
TRBV7-3	TRBJ2-3	CASSLRPGTTTDTQYF
TRBV28	TRBJ2-2	CASSLPGLGRFSPIQGGELFF
TRBV6-5	TRBJ2-5	CASSSMGGAGGETQYF
TRBV10-3	TRBJ1-2	CATTDGNYGYTF
TRBV11-3	TRBJ2-1	CASSLDPSGRGDEQFF
TRBV9	TRBJ1-1	CASRKLNRNTEAFF
TRBV4-1	TRBJ2-5	CASSQEKGRGRGAETQYF
TRBV5-1	TRBJ2-1	CASSLASSRYNEQFF